The T cell receptor beta chain under discussion was sequenced for a study of shared clonotypes between healthy human individuals. Comments on this clone: Its antigen is still unknown.

General observations from the study: Sorted-subset samples were not fully sequenced, rarefaction indicated.

Execution of the assay was at deep level. As processed by the authors: From ImmunoSEQ came sequences covering only the junction and carrying no quality scores, so filtering differed. Profiling relied on immunoSEQ multiplex PCR, and the TCRdb table lists in-frame clones only, not all of them. D and trimming come from the DNA, and the V and J calls and clone size come from that table. The table has over a million clones, roughly 96% seen once. Trimming left V 3 bases short and J 3 bases short, with 15 bases between. From germline, CDR1 is MNHEY and CDR2 SMNVEV (reference sequence). This CDR3 contains 16 residues.

This chain connects TRBV27 to TRBJ2-4, with D perhaps matching TRBD1 (5 bases). This clonotype was sampled from a man younger than 45 in good health. Input material: naive CD4+ T cells sorted from blood. Regarding subset: CD45RA+ positively selected. CDR3 DNA: TGTGCCAGCAGTTTCTTCAGGGATTTTGGCAAAAACATTCAGTACTTC. It translates to CASSFFRDFGKNIQYF.